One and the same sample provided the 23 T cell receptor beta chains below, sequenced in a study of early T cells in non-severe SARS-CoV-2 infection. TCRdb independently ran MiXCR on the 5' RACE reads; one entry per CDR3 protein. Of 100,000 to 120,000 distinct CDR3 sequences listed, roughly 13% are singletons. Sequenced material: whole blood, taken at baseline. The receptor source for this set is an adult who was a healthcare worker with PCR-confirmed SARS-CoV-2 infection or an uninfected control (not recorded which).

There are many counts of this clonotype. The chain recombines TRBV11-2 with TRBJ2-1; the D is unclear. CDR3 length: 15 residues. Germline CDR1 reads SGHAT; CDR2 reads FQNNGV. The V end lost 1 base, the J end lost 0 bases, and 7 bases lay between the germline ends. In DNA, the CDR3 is TGTGCCAGCAGCTTAGTGGTTAGCTCCTACAATGAGCAGTTCTTC. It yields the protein CASSLVVSSYNEQFF.

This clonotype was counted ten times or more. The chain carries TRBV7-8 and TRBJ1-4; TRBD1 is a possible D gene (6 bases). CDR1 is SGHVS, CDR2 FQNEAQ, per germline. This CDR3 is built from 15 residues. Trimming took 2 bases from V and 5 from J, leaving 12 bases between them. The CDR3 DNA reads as TGTGCCAGCAGCTTACTCAGGGGTTTGAATGAAAAACTGTTTTTT. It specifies CASSLLRGLNEKLFF.

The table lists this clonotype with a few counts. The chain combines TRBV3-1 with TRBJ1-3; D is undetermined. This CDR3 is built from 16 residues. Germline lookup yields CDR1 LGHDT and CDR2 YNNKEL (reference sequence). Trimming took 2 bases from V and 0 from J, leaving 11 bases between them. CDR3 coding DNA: TGTGCCAGCAGCCAAAGGCCCGGATTCTCTGGAAACACCATATATTTT. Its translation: CASSQRPGFSGNTIYF.

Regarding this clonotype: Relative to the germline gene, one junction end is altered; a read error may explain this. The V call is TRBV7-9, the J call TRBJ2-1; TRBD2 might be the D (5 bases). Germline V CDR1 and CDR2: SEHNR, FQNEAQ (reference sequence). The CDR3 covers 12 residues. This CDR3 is CVSTPHGGEQFF. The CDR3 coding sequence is TGTGTCAGCACTCCCCATGGAGGCGAGCAGTTCTTC. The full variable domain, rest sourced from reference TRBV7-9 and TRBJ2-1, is DTGVSQNPRHKITKRGQNVTFRCDPISEHNRLYWYRQTLGQGPEFLTYFQNEAQLEKSRLLSDRFSAERPKGSFSTLEIQRTEQGDSAMYLCVSTPHGGEQFFGPGTRLTVL.

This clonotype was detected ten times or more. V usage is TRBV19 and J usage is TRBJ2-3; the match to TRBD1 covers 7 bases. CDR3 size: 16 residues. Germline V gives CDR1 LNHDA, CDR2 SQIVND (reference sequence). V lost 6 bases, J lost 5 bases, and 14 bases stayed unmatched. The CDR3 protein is CASSLGRTGGLDTQYF. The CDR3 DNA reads TGTGCCAGTAGCCTGGGACGGACAGGAGGATTAGATACGCAGTATTTT.

The CDR3 DNA follows: TGTGCCAGCTCACCGTCCGCACCTGGCTACACCTTC. Its protein is CASSPSAPGYTF. The genes are TRBV18 and TRBJ1-2; D is ambiguous. In germline, CDR1 is KGHSH, CDR2 LQKENI. The CDR3 totals 12 residues. V was clipped by 3 bases and J by 7 bases, with 9 bases between them.

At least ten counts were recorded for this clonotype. CDR3 nucleotide sequence: TGCAGTGCGGGGAACAGGGGCGTGAACACTGAAGCTTTCTTT. Amino acid sequence: CSAGNRGVNTEAFF. The chain uses TRBV20-1 and TRBJ1-1; TRBD1 matches at 7 bases. CDR3 size: 14 residues. Germline trimming cut 6 bases from V and 0 bases from J; bases unmatched to any gene: 7. Germline V gene lookup returns CDR1 DFQATT and CDR2 SNEGSKA (reference sequence).

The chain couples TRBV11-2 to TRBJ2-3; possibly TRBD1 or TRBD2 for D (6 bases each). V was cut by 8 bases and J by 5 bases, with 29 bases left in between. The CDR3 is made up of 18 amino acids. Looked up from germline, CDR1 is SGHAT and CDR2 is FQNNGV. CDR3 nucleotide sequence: TGTGCCAGCGGACGGCTAGCCGGAGGGGGGCTGGATCAAGATACGCAGTATTTT. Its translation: CASGRLAGGGLDQDTQYF.

In DNA form, the CDR3 reads TGTGCCTGGAGTGTTGGGGTAGACCAGCCCCAGCATTTT. It translates to CAWSVGVDQPQHF. This chain uses TRBV30 with TRBJ1-5; D unclear. In germline, CDR1 is GTSNPN, CDR2 SVGIG (reference sequence). Trimming stripped 0 bases from V and 7 bases from J, with 10 bases between. The length of the CDR3 is 13 residues.

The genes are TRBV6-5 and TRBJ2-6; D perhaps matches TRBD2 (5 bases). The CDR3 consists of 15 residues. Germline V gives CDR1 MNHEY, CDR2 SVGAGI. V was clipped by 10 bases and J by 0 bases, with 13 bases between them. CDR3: CATSGAGSGANVLTF. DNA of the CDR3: TGTGCCACCAGCGGAGCCGGCTCTGGGGCCAACGTCCTGACTTTC.

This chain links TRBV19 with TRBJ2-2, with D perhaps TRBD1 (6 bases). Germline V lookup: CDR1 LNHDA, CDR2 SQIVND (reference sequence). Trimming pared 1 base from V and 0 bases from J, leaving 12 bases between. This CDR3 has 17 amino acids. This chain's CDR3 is CASSIVAGASNTGELFF. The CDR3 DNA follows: TGTGCCAGTAGTATAGTGGCAGGGGCATCGAACACCGGGGAGCTGTTTTTT.

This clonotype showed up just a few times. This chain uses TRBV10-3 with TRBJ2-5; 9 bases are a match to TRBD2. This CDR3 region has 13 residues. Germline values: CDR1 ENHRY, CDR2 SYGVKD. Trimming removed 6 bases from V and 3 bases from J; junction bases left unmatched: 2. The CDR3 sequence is CAISLAGEETQYF. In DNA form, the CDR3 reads TGTGCCATCAGCTTAGCGGGAGAAGAGACCCAGTACTTC.

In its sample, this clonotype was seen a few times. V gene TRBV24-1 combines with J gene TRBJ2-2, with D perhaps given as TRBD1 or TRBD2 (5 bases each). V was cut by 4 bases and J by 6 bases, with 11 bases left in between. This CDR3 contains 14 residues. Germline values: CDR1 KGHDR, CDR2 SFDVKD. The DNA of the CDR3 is TGTGCCACCAGTGACTCTGGGACGTCCGGGGAGCTGTTTTTT. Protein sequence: CATSDSGTSGELFF.

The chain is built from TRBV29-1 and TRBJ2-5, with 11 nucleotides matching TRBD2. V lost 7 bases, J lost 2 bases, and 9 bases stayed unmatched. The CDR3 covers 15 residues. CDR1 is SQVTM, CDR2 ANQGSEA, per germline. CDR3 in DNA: TGCAGCGGACAGACCGGGACTAGCGGTCAAGAGACCCAGTACTTC. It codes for CSGQTGTSGQETQYF.

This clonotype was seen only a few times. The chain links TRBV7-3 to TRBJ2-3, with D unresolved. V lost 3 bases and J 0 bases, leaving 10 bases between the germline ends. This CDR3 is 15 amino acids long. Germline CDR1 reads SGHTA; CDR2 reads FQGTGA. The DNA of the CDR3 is TGTGCCAGCAGCTTTAACGGCAGAAGCACAGATACGCAGTATTTT. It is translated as CASSFNGRSTDTQYF.

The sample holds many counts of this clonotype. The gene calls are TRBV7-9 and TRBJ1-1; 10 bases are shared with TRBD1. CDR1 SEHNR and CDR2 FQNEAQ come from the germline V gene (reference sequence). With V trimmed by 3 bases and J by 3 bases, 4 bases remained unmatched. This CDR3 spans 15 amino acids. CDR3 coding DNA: TGTGCCAGCAGCTTGTGGACAGGGGGTTACACTGAAGCTTTCTTT. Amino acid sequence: CASSLWTGGYTEAFF.

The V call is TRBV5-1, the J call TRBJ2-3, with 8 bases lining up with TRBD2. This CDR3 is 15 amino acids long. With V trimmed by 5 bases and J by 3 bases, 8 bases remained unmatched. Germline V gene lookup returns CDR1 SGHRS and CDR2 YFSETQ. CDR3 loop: CASRPAGVLTDTQYF. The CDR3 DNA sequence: TGCGCCAGCAGACCAGCGGGAGTTTTGACAGATACGCAGTATTTT.

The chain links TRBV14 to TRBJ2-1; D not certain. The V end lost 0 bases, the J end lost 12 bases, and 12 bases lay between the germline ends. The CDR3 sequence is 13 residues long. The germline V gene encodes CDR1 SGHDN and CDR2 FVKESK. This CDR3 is CASSQDRPLGQFF. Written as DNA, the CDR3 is TGTGCCAGCAGCCAAGACAGACCGTTGGGGCAGTTCTTC.

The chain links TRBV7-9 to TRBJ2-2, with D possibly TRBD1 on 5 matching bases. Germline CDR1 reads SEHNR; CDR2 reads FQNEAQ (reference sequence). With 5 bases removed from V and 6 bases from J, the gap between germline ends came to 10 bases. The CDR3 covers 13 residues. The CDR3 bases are TGTGCCAGCAGCCCCCAGGGTCCCGGGGAGCTGTTTTTT. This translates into CASSPQGPGELFF.

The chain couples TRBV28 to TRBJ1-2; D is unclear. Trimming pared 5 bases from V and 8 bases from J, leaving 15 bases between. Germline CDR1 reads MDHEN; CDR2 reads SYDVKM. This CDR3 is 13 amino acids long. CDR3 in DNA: TGTGCCAGCAGTGCCGGGTCTAGGAAGGGCTACACCTTC. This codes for CASSAGSRKGYTF.

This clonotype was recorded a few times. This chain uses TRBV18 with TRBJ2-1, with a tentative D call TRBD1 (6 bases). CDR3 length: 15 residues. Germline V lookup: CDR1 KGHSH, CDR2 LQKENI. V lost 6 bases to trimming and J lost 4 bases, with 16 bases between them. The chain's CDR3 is CASSEWDKEYNEQFF. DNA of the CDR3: TGTGCCAGCTCTGAATGGGACAAGGAGTACAATGAGCAGTTCTTC.

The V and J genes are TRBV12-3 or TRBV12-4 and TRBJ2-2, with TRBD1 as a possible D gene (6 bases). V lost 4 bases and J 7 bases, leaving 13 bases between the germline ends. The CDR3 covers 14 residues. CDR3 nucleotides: TGTGCCAGCAGTTCGCGGACAGTTCGCGGGGAGCTGTTTTTT. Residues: CASSSRTVRGELFF.

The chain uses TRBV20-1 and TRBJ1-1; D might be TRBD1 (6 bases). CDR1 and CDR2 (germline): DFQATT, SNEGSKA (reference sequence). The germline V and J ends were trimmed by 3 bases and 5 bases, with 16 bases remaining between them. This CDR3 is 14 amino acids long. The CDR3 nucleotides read TGCAGTGCTAGTGGGCGGGGGCTAGGGACTGAAGCTTTCTTT. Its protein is CSASGRGLGTEAFF.